The rows below give T cell receptor beta chains drawn from one sample of a study of blood T cell repertoires in COVID-19. The method was immunoSEQ multiplex PCR; TCRdb's version includes in-frame clones alone and lacks a portion of them. Of over 200,000 clones in the sample, approximately 90% are singletons; the top ten hold 2.7%. The sequenced sample consisted of peripheral blood. These TCRs come from a man younger than 45 with COVID-19, enrolled during active disease. Both conserved end residues are part of each CDR3. D genes are given only for firm matches. Rows give clone size only sometimes, using once, few, many, or a class for an expanded clone.

d_gene	v_gene	abundance	j_gene	CDR3nt	CDR3aa
TRBD1	TRBV5-4	.	TRBJ1-4	TGTGCCAGCAGCGAGGGACAGGGTTTTGAAAAACTGTTTTTT	CASSEGQGFEKLFF
TRBD1	TRBV28	.	TRBJ1-2	TGTGCCAGCAGCCTCGGGACAGGGGGACCTAACTATGGCTACACCTTC	CASSLGTGGPNYGYTF
.	TRBV7-2	.	TRBJ1-1	TGTGCCAGCAGCGCGACCAGGGGTAACACTGAAGCTTTCTTT	CASSATRGNTEAFF
TRBD1	TRBV11-3	.	TRBJ2-7	TGTGCCAGCAGCTTAGGAGGAGGGGACGACAGGGGCCAGTACTTC	CASSLGGGDDRGQYF
TRBD1	TRBV28	.	TRBJ1-1	TGTGCCAGCAGTTTATCCTTAACCCACTCACAGGGGCGGTCGGGTGAAGCTTTCTTT	CASSLSLTHSQGRSGEAFF
.	TRBV19	few	TRBJ1-2	TGTGCCAGTAGTATAGGGGACACCAACTATGGCTACACCTTC	CASSIGDTNYGYTF
.	TRBV7-3	.	TRBJ1-2	TGTGCCAGCAGCTTATCCGCGTCTAACTATGGCTACACCTTC	CASSLSASNYGYTF
TRBD2	TRBV28	.	TRBJ2-1	TGTGCCAGCAGTTTCACCGGGACTAGCGGGAGGTATGAGCAGTTCTTC	CASSFTGTSGRYEQFF
.	TRBV6-2/TRBV6-3	.	TRBJ2-1	TGTGCCAGCAGTTACCGTACCGGGAGAAAGGAGCAGTTCTTC	CASSYRTGRKEQFF
TRBD1	TRBV2	.	TRBJ1-1	TGTGCCAGCAGCCTCCTGACAGGGCTTGAAGCTTTCTTT	CASSLLTGLEAFF